This T cell receptor (beta chain) was observed in a study of blood T cell repertoires in COVID-19. Study background: Specimens from acute and convalescent COVID-19 originated in the United States, Italy and Spain.

Libraries were prepared by immunoSEQ multiplex PCR; TCRdb keeps only in-frame clonotypes and omits some of them. The table lists 97,000 or so clones, about four fifths of them singletons, with less than 5% in the top ten. Germline trimming cut 3 bases from V and 7 bases from J; bases unmatched to any gene: 3. This CDR3 has 13 amino acids. Sequenced input: peripheral blood. The rearrangement links TRBV12-3 or TRBV12-4 to TRBJ1-2; 9 nucleotides match TRBD1. The clonotype was recovered from a human donor in a cohort sampled during active COVID-19. Here the CDR3 reads CASSFGTGLGYTF. The CDR3 DNA reads as TGTGCCAGCAGTTTTGGGACAGGGCTTGGCTACACCTTC.